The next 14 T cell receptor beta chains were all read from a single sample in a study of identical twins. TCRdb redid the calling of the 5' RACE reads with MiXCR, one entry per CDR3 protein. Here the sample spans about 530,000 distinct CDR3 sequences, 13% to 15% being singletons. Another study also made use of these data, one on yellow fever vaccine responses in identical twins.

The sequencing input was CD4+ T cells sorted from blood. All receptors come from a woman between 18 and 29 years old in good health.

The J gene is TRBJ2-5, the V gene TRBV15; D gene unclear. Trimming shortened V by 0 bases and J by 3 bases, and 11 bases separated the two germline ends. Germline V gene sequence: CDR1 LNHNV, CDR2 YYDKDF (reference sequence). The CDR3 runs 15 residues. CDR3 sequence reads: CATSRDQWLEETQYF. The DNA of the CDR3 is TGTGCCACCAGCAGAGATCAGTGGCTAGAAGAGACCCAGTACTTC.

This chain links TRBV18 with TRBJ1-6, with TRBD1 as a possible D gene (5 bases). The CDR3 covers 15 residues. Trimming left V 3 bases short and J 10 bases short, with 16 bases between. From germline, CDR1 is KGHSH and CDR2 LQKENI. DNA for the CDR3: TGTGCCAGCTCACCTTTACAGGTGCGAGACTCACCCCTCCACTTT. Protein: CASSPLQVRDSPLHF.

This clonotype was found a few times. The DNA of the CDR3 is TGCAGTGCTAGCCGGACTAGTCAGTTCAATGAGCAGTTCTTC. Translated, it gives CSASRTSQFNEQFF. This chain joins TRBV20-1 and TRBJ2-1; 7 bases fit TRBD2. V lost 3 bases to trimming and J lost 6 bases; unmatched junction nucleotides: 8. The CDR3 totals 14 residues. Germline V gene sequence: CDR1 DFQATT, CDR2 SNEGSKA (reference sequence).

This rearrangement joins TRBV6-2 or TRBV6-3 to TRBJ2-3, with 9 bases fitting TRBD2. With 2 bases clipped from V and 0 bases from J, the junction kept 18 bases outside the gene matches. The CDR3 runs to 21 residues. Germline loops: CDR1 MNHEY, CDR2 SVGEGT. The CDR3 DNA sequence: TGTGCCAGCAGTTACCCCCTGCGGGGGGGAGTCAAGAAGACTAGCACAGATACGCAGTATTTT. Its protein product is CASSYPLRGGVKKTSTDTQYF.

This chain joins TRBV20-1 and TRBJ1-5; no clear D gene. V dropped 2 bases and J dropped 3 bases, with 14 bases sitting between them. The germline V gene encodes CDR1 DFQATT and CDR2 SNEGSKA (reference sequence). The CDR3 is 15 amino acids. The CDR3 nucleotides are TGCAGTGCTAGACCCGAACCACACACCAATCAGCCCCAGCATTTT. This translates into CSARPEPHTNQPQHF.

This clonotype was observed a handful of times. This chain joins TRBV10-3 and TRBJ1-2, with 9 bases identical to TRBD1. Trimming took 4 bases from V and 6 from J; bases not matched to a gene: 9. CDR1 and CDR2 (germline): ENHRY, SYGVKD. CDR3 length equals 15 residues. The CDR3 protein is CAISVPGQGLDGYTF. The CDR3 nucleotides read TGTGCCATCAGTGTACCGGGACAGGGATTGGATGGCTACACCTTC.

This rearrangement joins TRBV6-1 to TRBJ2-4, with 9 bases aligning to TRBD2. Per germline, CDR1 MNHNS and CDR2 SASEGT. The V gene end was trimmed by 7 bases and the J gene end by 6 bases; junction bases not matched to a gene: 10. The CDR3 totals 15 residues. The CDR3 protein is CASNLSGAGGNIQYF. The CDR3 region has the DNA TGTGCCAGCAATCTAAGCGGAGCGGGAGGAAACATTCAGTACTTC.

The CDR3 sequence: CASSQGGLAGDTGELFF. The CDR3 DNA sequence: TGTGCCAGCAGCCAAGGGGGTCTAGCGGGAGACACCGGGGAGCTGTTTTTT. The J gene is TRBJ2-2, the V gene TRBV4-2, with 10 bases lining up with TRBD2. Trimming cost V 1 base and J 3 bases; bases outside gene matches: 5. CDR1 LGHNA and CDR2 YNFKEQ come from the germline V gene. The CDR3 consists of 17 residues.

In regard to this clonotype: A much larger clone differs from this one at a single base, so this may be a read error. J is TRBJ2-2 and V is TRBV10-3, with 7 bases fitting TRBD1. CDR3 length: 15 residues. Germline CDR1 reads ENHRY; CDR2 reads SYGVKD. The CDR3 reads CAISPGTVNTGELYF. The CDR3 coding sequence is TGTGCCATCAGTCCCGGGACAGTGAACACCGGGGAGCTGTATTTT.

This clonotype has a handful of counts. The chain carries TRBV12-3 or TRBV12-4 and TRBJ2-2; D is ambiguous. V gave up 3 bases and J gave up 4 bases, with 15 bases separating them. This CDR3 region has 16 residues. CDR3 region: CASSFHMSAGTGELFF. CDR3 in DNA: TGTGCCAGCAGTTTTCATATGTCGGCTGGCACCGGGGAGCTGTTTTTT.

The CDR3 DNA is TGCGCCAGCAGCTTCTCCTCCGGGACAGGGGGGGAAGAGACCCAGTACTTC. Its protein is CASSFSSGTGGEETQYF. J is TRBJ2-5 and V is TRBV5-1; TRBD1 agrees at 11 bases. In germline, CDR1 is SGHRS, CDR2 YFSETQ. The CDR3 runs to 17 residues. V was pared by 2 bases and J by 3 bases, with 9 bases of the junction left unmatched.

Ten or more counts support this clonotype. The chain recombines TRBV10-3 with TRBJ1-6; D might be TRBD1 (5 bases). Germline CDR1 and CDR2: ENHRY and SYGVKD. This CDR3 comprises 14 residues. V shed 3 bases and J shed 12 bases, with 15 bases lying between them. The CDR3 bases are TGTGCCATCAGTGACGGGGCGAGGGGTGGACCCCTCCACTTT. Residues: CAISDGARGGPLHF.

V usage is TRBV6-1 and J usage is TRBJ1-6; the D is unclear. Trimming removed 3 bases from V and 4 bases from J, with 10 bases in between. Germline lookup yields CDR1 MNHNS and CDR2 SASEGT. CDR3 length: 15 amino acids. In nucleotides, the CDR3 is TGTGCCAGCAGTGACACGTTGTCGTATAATTCACCCCTCCACTTT. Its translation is CASSDTLSYNSPLHF.

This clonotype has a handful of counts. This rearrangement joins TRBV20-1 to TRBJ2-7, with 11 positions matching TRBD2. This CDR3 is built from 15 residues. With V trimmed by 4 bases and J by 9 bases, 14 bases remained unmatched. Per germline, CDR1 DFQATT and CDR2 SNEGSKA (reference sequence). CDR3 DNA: TGCAGTGCTACCAGGCCGGGACTAGCGGCCCTGGGGCAGTACGTC. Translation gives CSATRPGLAALGQYV.